The rows below give T cell receptor beta chains drawn from one sample of a study of CD8 T cells in Susac syndrome. From the immunoSEQ multiplex PCR reads, TCRdb called clonotypes with MiXCR, one entry per CDR3 protein. The table lists roughly 400,000 distinct CDR3 sequences, about 85% of them singletons. The sequenced material came from CD8+ T cells from PBMCs. These receptors all come from a human donor with multiple sclerosis. Both conserved end residues are part of each CDR3. The D gene is left open where the match is weak. Expanded clones get a size class; other rows say once, few or many, or leave the size out.

clone size	V gene	D gene	J gene	CDR3 DNA	CDR3 protein
NA	TRBV24-1	NA	TRBJ2-5	TGTGCCACCAGTGACTCCGGGGGCCAAGAGACCCAGTACTTC	CATSDSGGQETQYF
NA	TRBV27	TRBD1	TRBJ2-1	TGTGCCAGCAGCCCAACCGGGACAGGGGTCTATGAGCAGTTCTTC	CASSPTGTGVYEQFF
NA	TRBV4-2	NA	TRBJ2-2	TGTGCCAGCAGCCAAGACCTACGGGGAGACACCGGGGAGCTGTTTTTT	CASSQDLRGDTGELFF
NA	TRBV6-5	NA	TRBJ2-7	TGTGCCAGTACCTCCGGCAGGGGCTCCTACGAGCAGTACTTC	CASTSGRGSYEQYF
once	TRBV14	NA	TRBJ2-5	TGTGCCAGCAGCCACGAGAGGATAGAAGAGACCCAGTACTTC	CASSHERIEETQYF
few	TRBV6-5	NA	TRBJ2-5	TGTGCCAGCAGTTACCATGAGACCCAGTACTTC	CASSYHETQYF
NA	TRBV28	NA	TRBJ2-7	TGTGCCAGCGAGGGACCGAAAGATTACGAGCAGTACTTC	CASEGPKDYEQYF
NA	TRBV12-3/TRBV12-4	NA	TRBJ2-7	TGTGCCAGCAGTCCCTCTTTGGCGGAGCAGTACTTC	CASSPSLAEQYF
NA	TRBV6-5	NA	TRBJ2-6	TGTGCCAGCAGTTACTTGGGCGGGCGCTACTCTGGGGCCAACGTCCTGACTTTC	CASSYLGGRYSGANVLTF
NA	TRBV30	NA	TRBJ1-5	TGTGCCTGGAGTATAGGGTGGGAAAGCAGCAATCAGCCCCAGCATTTT	CAWSIGWESSNQPQHF
NA	TRBV12-3/TRBV12-4	NA	TRBJ1-2	TGTGCCAGCAGCCTTGACACGGCTAACTATGGCTACACCTTC	CASSLDTANYGYTF
NA	TRBV2	NA	TRBJ2-7	TGTGCCAGCAGAGAAACCCTGACAGGAGGTGGTGAGCAGTACTTC	CASRETLTGGGEQYF
NA	TRBV6-5	NA	TRBJ1-1	TGTGCCATCAGTGAAGGGGCAGCGAACACTGAAGCTTTCTTT	CAISEGAANTEAFF
NA	TRBV4-2	NA	TRBJ2-2	TGTGCCAGCAGCAGGGTGCGGCACGAAGGGAACACCGGGGAGCTGTTTTTT	CASSRVRHEGNTGELFF
NA	TRBV7-3	TRBD1	TRBJ2-2	TGTGCCAGCAGTTTAACAGGGGGCCCCGGGGAGCTGTTTTTT	CASSLTGGPGELFF
NA	TRBV5-1	NA	TRBJ1-2	TGCGCCAGCAGCTTCGGGACCTCGCGGGGCTACACCTTC	CASSFGTSRGYTF
NA	TRBV20-1	NA	TRBJ2-7	TGCAGTGCTCAGGTTGGTCAAAACTCCTACGAGCAGTACTTC	CSAQVGQNSYEQYF
few	TRBV6-1	NA	TRBJ2-6	TGTGCCAGCACTGAGGGGAGCTCTGGGGCCAACGTCCTGACTTTC	CASTEGSSGANVLTF
once	TRBV11-2	TRBD1	TRBJ2-3	TGTGCCAGCAGCTTAGTAAGGGGACAGGGCACAGATACGCAGTATTTT	CASSLVRGQGTDTQYF
NA	TRBV19	TRBD1	TRBJ1-1	TGTGCCAGTACCCAACAAGGGGGCGGCACTGAAGCTTTCTTT	CASTQQGGGTEAFF
NA	TRBV4-1	NA	TRBJ1-2	TGCGCCACTAGACAGGACAACTATGGCTACACCTTC	CATRQDNYGYTF
NA	TRBV27	NA	TRBJ2-7	TGTGCCAGCAGTTTATCAGCGGTACAGGGTGGAACAGCCTACGAGCAGTACTTC	CASSLSAVQGGTAYEQYF
NA	TRBV14	TRBD2	TRBJ2-2	TGTGCCAGCAGCCACGCTGAGCTAGCGGGACCCGGGGAGCTGTTTTTT	CASSHAELAGPGELFF